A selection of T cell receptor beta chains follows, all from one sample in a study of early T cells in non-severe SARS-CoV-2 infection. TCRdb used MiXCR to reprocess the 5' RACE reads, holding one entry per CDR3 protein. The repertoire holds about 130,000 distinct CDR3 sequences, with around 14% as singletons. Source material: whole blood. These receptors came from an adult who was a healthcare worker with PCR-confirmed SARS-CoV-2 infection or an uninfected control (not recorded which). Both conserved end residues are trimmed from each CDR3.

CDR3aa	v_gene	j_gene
ASKWDRPTGELF	TRBV6-1	TRBJ2-2
ATFKGPDRNYGYT	TRBV10-3	TRBJ1-2
ATTGTGTADTQY	TRBV10-3	TRBJ2-3
SASAGRPEQY	TRBV20-1	TRBJ2-7
AISETGNTEAF	TRBV10-3	TRBJ1-1
ASRRGNTDTQY	TRBV5-1	TRBJ2-3
ASSPRGGAGDTQY	TRBV18	TRBJ2-3
ASSQAPLNTEAF	TRBV4-1	TRBJ1-1
ASSLTGATSEAF	TRBV7-9	TRBJ1-1
ASSLLLGGDTEAF	TRBV12-3/TRBV12-4	TRBJ1-1
SASDRDSNQPQH	TRBV20-1	TRBJ1-5
ASSQGTPSAGGLSYEQY	TRBV4-2	TRBJ2-7
ASSLGRTSADTQY	TRBV5-6	TRBJ2-3
ASGREGNYQPQH	TRBV19	TRBJ1-5
ASSVGDTPYGYT	TRBV9	TRBJ1-2
SVPNLGDTQY	TRBV29-1	TRBJ2-3
ASSPPGQRETQY	TRBV5-4	TRBJ2-5
ASSRGQGPTEAF	TRBV5-4	TRBJ1-1
ASSFRPAGQETQY	TRBV7-8	TRBJ2-5
ASSSPSGPDTQY	TRBV5-5	TRBJ2-3
SAWDSYIQY	TRBV29-1	TRBJ2-4
ASSVYGSQKNTDTQY	TRBV9	TRBJ2-3
ASSVQGAYGYT	TRBV12-3/TRBV12-4	TRBJ1-2
ASSQSGGFPYEQY	TRBV3-1	TRBJ2-7
ASSPTRGRSYNEQF	TRBV14	TRBJ2-1
ASSPSGASYNEQF	TRBV7-3	TRBJ2-1
ASSPASRDTEAF	TRBV5-4	TRBJ1-1
ASSTPRGVSYNEQF	TRBV19	TRBJ2-1
ASSQDPGSDTQY	TRBV4-2	TRBJ2-3
ASSLASGGNEQF	TRBV5-1	TRBJ2-1
AISAGIGDTQY	TRBV10-3	TRBJ2-3
ASSQTIGETQY	TRBV4-1	TRBJ2-5